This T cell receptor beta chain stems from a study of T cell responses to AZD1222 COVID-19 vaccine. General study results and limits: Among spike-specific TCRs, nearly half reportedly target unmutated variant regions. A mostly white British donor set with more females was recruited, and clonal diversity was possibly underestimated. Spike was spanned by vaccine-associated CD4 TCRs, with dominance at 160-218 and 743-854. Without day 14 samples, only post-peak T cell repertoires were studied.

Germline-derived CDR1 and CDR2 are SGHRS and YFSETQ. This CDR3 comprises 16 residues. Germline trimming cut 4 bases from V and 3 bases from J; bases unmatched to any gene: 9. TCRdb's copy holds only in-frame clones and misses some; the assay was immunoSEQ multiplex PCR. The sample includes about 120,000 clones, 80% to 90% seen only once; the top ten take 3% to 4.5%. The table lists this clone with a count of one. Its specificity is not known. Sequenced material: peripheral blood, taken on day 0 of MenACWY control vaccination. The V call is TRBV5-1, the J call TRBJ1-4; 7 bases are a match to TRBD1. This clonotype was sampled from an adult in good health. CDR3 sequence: CASSPNRGGANEKLFF. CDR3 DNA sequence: TGCGCCAGCAGCCCAAACAGGGGTGGAGCTAATGAAAAACTGTTTTTT. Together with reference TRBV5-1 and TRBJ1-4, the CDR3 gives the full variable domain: KAGVTQTPRYLIKTRGQQVTLSCSPISGHRSVSWYQQTPGQGLQFLFEYFSETQRNKGNFPGRFSGRQFSNSRSEMNVSTLELGDSALYLCASSPNRGGANEKLFFGSGTQLSVL.